The source of this TCR beta chain is a study of OX40 agonist ivuxolimab in advanced cancers. Turning to the study itself: The dose-escalation cohort had hepatocellular carcinoma, melanoma, renal cell or head and neck cancer.

The J segment lost 0 bases and the V segment lost 6 bases, leaving 6 bases of the junction unmatched. CDR3 length equals 15 residues. Germline CDR1 reads SGHVS; CDR2 reads FQNEAQ. This clone occurred a few times. Its specificity is not known. Findings and limits, study-wide: Some nonresponders likewise displayed low normalized T-cell clonal expansion.

Assay: immunoSEQ multiplex PCR; the TCRdb copy retains only in-frame clones and omits some. Among tens of thousands of clones, roughly 82% were seen once, and the ten largest hold around 3.6%. This specimen was CD4+ or CD8+ T cells sorted from blood, taken in a trial of the OX40 agonist ivuxolimab. This clonotype was sampled from an adult with an advanced solid tumor such as melanoma, head and neck, liver or kidney cancer. The chain is built from TRBV7-8 and TRBJ1-1, with TRBD1 matching 8 bases. For the CDR3, the DNA is TGTGCCAGCAGGTCCCAGGGGGCTTTGAACACTGAAGCTTTCTTT. Translated, it gives CASRSQGALNTEAFF. Based on the CDR3 plus reference TRBV7-8 and TRBJ1-1, the full variable domain is GAGVSQSPRYKVAKRGQDVALRCDPISGHVSLFWYQQALGQGPEFLTYFQNEAQLDKSGLPSDRFFAERPEGSVSTLKIQRTQQEDSAVYLCASRSQGALNTEAFFGQGTRLTVV.